The present T cell receptor beta chain was sequenced within a study of neurological immune-mediated disorders. Synthesis of cDNA used 5'RACE (with 10-nucleotide random UMIs). TCRdb re-called the 5' RACE reads through MiXCR, storing one row per CDR3 protein. The sample contains about 120,000 distinct CDR3 sequences, roughly 3.4% of which appear only once. Germline assignment: CDR1 LNHNV and CDR2 YYDKDF (reference sequence). V lost 1 base, J lost 1 base, and 11 bases lay in between. The CDR3 extends over 15 amino acids. This clonotype was observed at least ten times. The unsorted libraries were made from 2 million PBMCs kept at -80 C.

The chain links TRBV15 to TRBJ2-7; D perhaps matches TRBD1 (5 bases). The sequence was obtained from a woman aged 30 to 39 with multiple sclerosis. Sequences were obtained from PBMCs. CDR3 sequence: CATSRASGMSYEQYF. Here the CDR3 DNA reads TGTGCCACCAGCAGAGCCTCAGGGATGTCCTACGAGCAGTACTTC.